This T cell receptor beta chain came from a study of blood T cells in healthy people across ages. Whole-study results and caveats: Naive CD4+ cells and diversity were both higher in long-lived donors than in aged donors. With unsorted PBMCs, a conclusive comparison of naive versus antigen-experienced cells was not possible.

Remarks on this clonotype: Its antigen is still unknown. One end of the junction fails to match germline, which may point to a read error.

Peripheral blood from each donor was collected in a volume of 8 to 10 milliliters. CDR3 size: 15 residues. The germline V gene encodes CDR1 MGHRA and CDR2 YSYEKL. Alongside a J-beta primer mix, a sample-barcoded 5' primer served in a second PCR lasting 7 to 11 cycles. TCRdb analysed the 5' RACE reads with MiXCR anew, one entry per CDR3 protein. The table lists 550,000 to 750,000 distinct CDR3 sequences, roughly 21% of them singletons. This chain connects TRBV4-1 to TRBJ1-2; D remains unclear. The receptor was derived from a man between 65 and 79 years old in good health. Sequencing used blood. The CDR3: CASSQVVTANYGYTF. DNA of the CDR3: TGCGCCAGCAGCCAGGTGGTCACAGCTAATTATGGCTACACCTTC.